A selection of T cell receptor beta chains follows, all from one sample in a study of CD8 T cells in Susac syndrome. TCRdb passed the immunoSEQ multiplex PCR reads through MiXCR, listing each CDR3 protein once. The data contain some 120,000 distinct CDR3 sequences, 90% to 95% of them singletons. The specimen sequenced was CD4+ T cells from PBMCs. The source is a human donor in good health. Each CDR3 is given with its conserved first and last residue. Each record gives: CDR3 protein, CDR3 DNA, D gene, V gene, clone size, J gene. D genes are given only for firm matches. The size field is filled for only some rows; it gives once, few, many or a size class.

CASSLAEGNTEAFF,TGTGCCAGCAGTTTAGCGGAAGGCAACACTGAAGCTTTCTTT,.,TRBV12-3/TRBV12-4,.,TRBJ1-1
CASSTGLSMETQYF,TGTGCCAGCAGTACGGGACTGTCCATGGAGACCCAGTACTTC,.,TRBV2,.,TRBJ2-5
CASSPTGPLMNTEAFF,TGTGCCAGCAGCCCAACAGGGCCCCTCATGAACACTGAAGCTTTCTTT,.,TRBV3-1,once,TRBJ1-1
CSARTGRTNTGELFF,TGCAGCGCAAGGACAGGGCGGACGAACACCGGGGAGCTGTTTTTT,TRBD1,TRBV29-1,.,TRBJ2-2
CASSTQWDRGLETQYF,TGTGCCAGCAGCACCCAATGGGACAGGGGGTTAGAGACCCAGTACTTC,TRBD1,TRBV7-2,.,TRBJ2-5
CASSQGVRVGQFF,TGCGCCAGCAGCCAAGGAGTGCGGGTGGGGCAGTTCTTC,.,TRBV4-1,.,TRBJ2-1
CSARPGTSVYNEQFF,TGCAGTGCTAGGCCCGGGACTAGCGTTTACAATGAGCAGTTCTTC,TRBD2,TRBV20-1,.,TRBJ2-1
CASSEGRSYNEQFF,TGTGCCAGCAGTGAAGGGCGGTCCTACAATGAGCAGTTCTTC,.,TRBV2,once,TRBJ2-1
CASSLDRSQNIQYF,TGTGCCAGCAGCCTCGACAGATCTCAAAACATTCAGTACTTC,.,TRBV7-2,.,TRBJ2-4
CASSPFGTGEQYF,TGTGCCAGCAGTCCATTCGGGACGGGTGAGCAGTACTTC,.,TRBV27,.,TRBJ2-7
CASSLDGPWTGGKDTQYF,TGTGCCAGCAGCTTAGATGGACCATGGACAGGGGGCAAGGATACGCAGTATTTT,TRBD1,TRBV11-3,.,TRBJ2-3
CASSQAPTGGADYGYTF,TGTGCCAGCAGCCAAGCCCCGACAGGGGGCGCCGACTATGGCTACACCTTC,TRBD1,TRBV3-1,once,TRBJ1-2
CASSVEAVGSQYF,TGTGCCAGCAGCGTAGAGGCCGTCGGGTCCCAGTACTTC,.,TRBV9,once,TRBJ2-5
CASRRDATNEKLFF,TGTGCCAGCCGCCGGGACGCAACTAATGAAAAACTGTTTTTT,.,TRBV2,.,TRBJ1-4
CASSPGGAGYGYTF,TGTGCCAGCAGTCCAGGGGGCGCCGGCTATGGCTACACCTTC,TRBD1,TRBV12-3/TRBV12-4,.,TRBJ1-2
CASSIPGAAYEQYF,TGTGCCAGTAGTATCCCGGGGGCAGCCTACGAGCAGTACTTC,.,TRBV19,.,TRBJ2-7
CAIRGGLAGSYEQYF,TGTGCCATCAGGGGGGGACTAGCGGGCTCCTACGAGCAGTACTTC,TRBD2,TRBV10-3,.,TRBJ2-7
CASSEGTTDTQYF,TGTGCCAGCTCTGAGGGTACGACAGATACGCAGTATTTT,.,TRBV18,.,TRBJ2-3
CSVGTGIEQYF,TGCAGCGTCGGGACAGGGATCGAGCAGTACTTC,TRBD1,TRBV29-1,.,TRBJ2-7
CASSAGGAQPQHF,TGCGCCAGCAGCGCCGGTGGGGCTCAGCCCCAGCATTTT,.,TRBV5-1,.,TRBJ1-5
CASSLEAGTYEQYF,TGCGCCAGCAGCTTGGAGGCCGGAACCTACGAGCAGTACTTC,.,TRBV5-1,.,TRBJ2-7
CASSQSTGNTEAFF,TGTGCCAGCAGCCAATCGACGGGGAACACTGAAGCTTTCTTT,.,TRBV16,.,TRBJ1-1
CSVVPRSYNEQFF,TGCAGCGTTGTTCCCCGCTCCTACAATGAGCAGTTCTTC,.,TRBV29-1,.,TRBJ2-1
CASSSGTSGSGEQYF,TGTGCCAGCAGCTCCGGGACTAGCGGGAGTGGGGAGCAGTACTTC,TRBD2,TRBV7-4,.,TRBJ2-7